Listed below are T cell receptor beta chains from one sample, sequenced in a study of control samples from healthy donors and cancer patients. The protocol was immunoSEQ multiplex PCR, while the TCRdb copy is restricted to in-frame clones and leaves out a portion. The sample includes roughly 130,000 clones, about 92% of them seen just once. Material: PBMCs. The receptor set was obtained from a man aged 45-65 years with head and neck cancer. CDR3s include the opening cysteine and the closing phenylalanine or tryptophan. D genes are given only for firm matches. Rows may omit the clone size; those that give it use once, few, many or a size class.

j_gene: TRBJ1-2; abundance: once; d_gene: TRBD1; v_gene: TRBV29-1; CDR3nt: TGCAGCGTTGAGGCCAGGGGGCGGACCGGCTACACCTTC; CDR3aa: CSVEARGRTGYTF
j_gene: TRBJ2-7; abundance: .; d_gene: .; v_gene: TRBV2; CDR3nt: TGTGCCAGCAGTGTAGGGGGTTCCGGGTACGAGCAGTACTTC; CDR3aa: CASSVGGSGYEQYF
j_gene: TRBJ2-5; abundance: .; d_gene: .; v_gene: TRBV19; CDR3nt: TGTGCCAGTAGTATAGATCACAGGGGACTATTCGGTGCGGAGACCCAGTACTTC; CDR3aa: CASSIDHRGLFGAETQYF
j_gene: TRBJ2-5; abundance: .; d_gene: .; v_gene: TRBV5-1; CDR3nt: TGCGCCAGCAGCCTTCTCGGGGGGCGCGGAGAGACCCAGTACTTC; CDR3aa: CASSLLGGRGETQYF
j_gene: TRBJ2-3; abundance: .; d_gene: .; v_gene: TRBV18; CDR3nt: TGTGCCAGCTCACCGCCAGGGAAAAACACAGATACGCAGTATTTT; CDR3aa: CASSPPGKNTDTQYF
j_gene: TRBJ1-3; abundance: .; d_gene: .; v_gene: TRBV7-2; CDR3nt: TGTGCCAGCAGCTTAGTTCGCGTCTCTGGAAACACCATATATTTT; CDR3aa: CASSLVRVSGNTIYF
j_gene: TRBJ1-3; abundance: .; d_gene: .; v_gene: TRBV4-1; CDR3nt: TGCGCCAGCAGCCAAGTAAGCCAGGCTTCTGGAAACACCATATATTTT; CDR3aa: CASSQVSQASGNTIYF
j_gene: TRBJ2-7; abundance: .; d_gene: .; v_gene: TRBV11-2; CDR3nt: TGTGCCAGCAGCTTAGTTGCTTCGGACTACGAGCAGTACTTC; CDR3aa: CASSLVASDYEQYF
j_gene: TRBJ2-2; abundance: .; d_gene: .; v_gene: TRBV13; CDR3nt: TGTGCCAGCAGCTTCGACACCGGGGAGCTGTTTTTT; CDR3aa: CASSFDTGELFF
j_gene: TRBJ2-1; abundance: once; d_gene: .; v_gene: TRBV19; CDR3nt: TGTGCCAGTAGTGGGGAATGGGGGGCGACCTACAATGAGCAGTTCTTC; CDR3aa: CASSGEWGATYNEQFF
j_gene: TRBJ2-3; abundance: .; d_gene: .; v_gene: TRBV6-5; CDR3nt: TGTGCCAGCCTAGCGATTTTTCCAGGGGGGGGTACGCAGTATTTT; CDR3aa: CASLAIFPGGGTQYF
j_gene: TRBJ2-1; abundance: .; d_gene: .; v_gene: TRBV24-1; CDR3nt: TGTGCCACCAGTGACCGTCGTGGGGAGCAGTTCTTC; CDR3aa: CATSDRRGEQFF
j_gene: TRBJ1-4; abundance: .; d_gene: .; v_gene: TRBV6-2/TRBV6-3; CDR3nt: TGTGCCAGCAGTGGGGGGCCAACTAATGAAAAACTGTTTTTT; CDR3aa: CASSGGPTNEKLFF
j_gene: TRBJ2-4; abundance: .; d_gene: .; v_gene: TRBV6-5; CDR3nt: TGTGCCACCAAGTGGGGCGAGGGCTCCAAAAACATTCAGTACTTC; CDR3aa: CATKWGEGSKNIQYF
j_gene: TRBJ2-3; abundance: .; d_gene: .; v_gene: TRBV6-6; CDR3nt: TGTGCCAGCAGCCCGGCTAGCACAGATACGCAGTATTTT; CDR3aa: CASSPASTDTQYF
j_gene: TRBJ2-5; abundance: .; d_gene: .; v_gene: TRBV29-1; CDR3nt: TGCAGCGTTGATGAGCTTGTGCAAGAGACCCAGTACTTC; CDR3aa: CSVDELVQETQYF
j_gene: TRBJ1-5; abundance: .; d_gene: .; v_gene: TRBV28; CDR3nt: TGTGCCAGCAGTTTGTCCGGGGTGGGGGGTCAGCCCCAGCATTTT; CDR3aa: CASSLSGVGGQPQHF
j_gene: TRBJ2-2; abundance: .; d_gene: TRBD2; v_gene: TRBV5-4; CDR3nt: TGTGCCAGCAGCTTGAGACGGGGGGGCTGGGGCACCGGGGAGCTGTTTTTT; CDR3aa: CASSLRRGGWGTGELFF
j_gene: TRBJ2-2; abundance: .; d_gene: TRBD2; v_gene: TRBV19; CDR3nt: TGTGCCAGTCACGTTCGGGGGGCGAACACCGGGGAGCTGTTTTTT; CDR3aa: CASHVRGANTGELFF
j_gene: TRBJ1-1; abundance: .; d_gene: TRBD1; v_gene: TRBV9; CDR3nt: TGTGCCAGCAGCTCAGCGGGACAGGGGCGGGGGAACACTGAAGCTTTCTTT; CDR3aa: CASSSAGQGRGNTEAFF
j_gene: TRBJ2-2; abundance: .; d_gene: .; v_gene: TRBV28; CDR3nt: TGTGCCAGCGGGGTCAACACCGGGGAGCTGTTTTTT; CDR3aa: CASGVNTGELFF
j_gene: TRBJ1-6; abundance: .; d_gene: .; v_gene: TRBV30; CDR3nt: TGTGCCTGGGTGACCGGACTCCCTAGGGATTCACCCCTCCACTTT; CDR3aa: CAWVTGLPRDSPLHF
j_gene: TRBJ2-2; abundance: once; d_gene: .; v_gene: TRBV4-3; CDR3nt: TGCGCCAGCAGCCAGGAGACTACTCTCGGGGAGCTGTTTTTT; CDR3aa: CASSQETTLGELFF
j_gene: TRBJ1-3; abundance: .; d_gene: .; v_gene: TRBV30; CDR3nt: TGTGCCTGGAGTACTGGTACAGCTGGAAACACCATATATTTT; CDR3aa: CAWSTGTAGNTIYF
j_gene: TRBJ1-5; abundance: .; d_gene: .; v_gene: TRBV20-1; CDR3nt: TGCAGTGCTAGTCGTGATCAGCCCCAGCATTTT; CDR3aa: CSASRDQPQHF
j_gene: TRBJ1-4; abundance: .; d_gene: .; v_gene: TRBV7-9; CDR3nt: TGTGCCAGCAGCTTAAGCGCAGGGCTGGGCGAAAAACTGTTTTTT; CDR3aa: CASSLSAGLGEKLFF
j_gene: TRBJ1-1; abundance: .; d_gene: .; v_gene: TRBV6-1; CDR3nt: TGTGCCAGCAGTGAAGGACGGCACCCCGGAGCGGGGAACACTGAAGCTTTCTTT; CDR3aa: CASSEGRHPGAGNTEAFF
j_gene: TRBJ1-1; abundance: .; d_gene: .; v_gene: TRBV14; CDR3nt: TGTGCCAGCAGCCGGGACGACACTGAAGCTTTCTTT; CDR3aa: CASSRDDTEAFF
j_gene: TRBJ2-7; abundance: once; d_gene: TRBD2; v_gene: TRBV6-1; CDR3nt: TGTGCCAGCAGTGAAGCCGGGAGGGGTATCGACGAGCAGTACTTC; CDR3aa: CASSEAGRGIDEQYF
j_gene: TRBJ2-3; abundance: .; d_gene: .; v_gene: TRBV7-3; CDR3nt: TGTGCCAGCAGCTTCGGGGGGCCCACAGATACGCAGTATTTT; CDR3aa: CASSFGGPTDTQYF
j_gene: TRBJ1-2; abundance: .; d_gene: .; v_gene: TRBV9; CDR3nt: TGTGCCAGCAGCGTAGTTAGGGGGGCAGACGTCTATGGCTACACCTTC; CDR3aa: CASSVVRGADVYGYTF
j_gene: TRBJ1-4; abundance: once; d_gene: .; v_gene: TRBV5-5; CDR3nt: TGTGCCAGCAGGACCTGGGGGGTACCTAATGAAAAACTGTTTTTT; CDR3aa: CASRTWGVPNEKLFF
j_gene: TRBJ2-7; abundance: few; d_gene: TRBD2; v_gene: TRBV4-2; CDR3nt: TGTGCCAGCAGCCAGGGCAGCGGGGGATCCTACGAGCAGTACTTC; CDR3aa: CASSQGSGGSYEQYF
j_gene: TRBJ2-1; abundance: .; d_gene: TRBD2; v_gene: TRBV7-3; CDR3nt: TGTGCCAGCAGCTTATCAGCGGGGGGGCCCAATGAGCAGTTCTTC; CDR3aa: CASSLSAGGPNEQFF
j_gene: TRBJ1-1; abundance: .; d_gene: TRBD1; v_gene: TRBV19; CDR3nt: TGTGCCAGTAGGACAGGGGAGAACACTGAAGCTTTCTTT; CDR3aa: CASRTGENTEAFF
j_gene: TRBJ2-1; abundance: .; d_gene: .; v_gene: TRBV4-3; CDR3nt: TGCGCCAGCAGCCAAGAAATAAGGGGGGGCTCCTACAATGAGCAGTTCTTC; CDR3aa: CASSQEIRGGSYNEQFF
j_gene: TRBJ2-3; abundance: .; d_gene: TRBD2; v_gene: TRBV18; CDR3nt: TGTGCCAGCTCACCACCGGTTCGGCGCGGGGGGGCGATAGATACGCAGTATTTT; CDR3aa: CASSPPVRRGGAIDTQYF
j_gene: TRBJ2-3; abundance: .; d_gene: .; v_gene: TRBV30; CDR3nt: TGTGCCTCGGAGGGGGAAACGGAAGGCCGGTATTTT; CDR3aa: CASEGETEGRYF
j_gene: TRBJ1-1; abundance: .; d_gene: .; v_gene: TRBV9; CDR3nt: TGTGCCAGCAGCGCGGGTTTCATGAACACTGAAGCTTTCTTT; CDR3aa: CASSAGFMNTEAFF
j_gene: TRBJ2-5; abundance: .; d_gene: TRBD1; v_gene: TRBV2; CDR3nt: TGTGCCAGCAGTGGGGGACAGGGGGATCAAGAGACCCAGTACTTC; CDR3aa: CASSGGQGDQETQYF
j_gene: TRBJ2-5; abundance: once; d_gene: TRBD1; v_gene: TRBV6-5; CDR3nt: TGTGCCAGCAGGCTGGGACAGGGGAAAGAGACCCAGTACTTC; CDR3aa: CASRLGQGKETQYF
j_gene: TRBJ1-1; abundance: once; d_gene: TRBD1; v_gene: TRBV25-1; CDR3nt: TGTGCCAGCAGTGACTACGAAACAGGGGGCCTGGTCACTGAAGCTTTCTTT; CDR3aa: CASSDYETGGLVTEAFF
j_gene: TRBJ2-7; abundance: .; d_gene: .; v_gene: TRBV11-3; CDR3nt: TGTGCCAGCAGCTCGTCAGGCGATACCTACGAGCAGTACTTC; CDR3aa: CASSSSGDTYEQYF
j_gene: TRBJ1-2; abundance: .; d_gene: .; v_gene: TRBV6-1; CDR3nt: TGTGCCAGCAGTGAACGCCAGGGGCTTGGCTACACCTTC; CDR3aa: CASSERQGLGYTF
j_gene: TRBJ1-4; abundance: few; d_gene: .; v_gene: TRBV4-3; CDR3nt: TGCGCCAGCAGCCACCAACAGGGACTTGAAAAACTGTTTTTT; CDR3aa: CASSHQQGLEKLFF
j_gene: TRBJ1-3; abundance: .; d_gene: .; v_gene: TRBV30; CDR3nt: TGTGCCTGGGGACTGGAGGATGGAAACACCATATATTTT; CDR3aa: CAWGLEDGNTIYF
j_gene: TRBJ1-5; abundance: .; d_gene: .; v_gene: TRBV19; CDR3nt: TGTGCCAGTGAATGGGGGGGCGGGAGCAATCAGCCCCAGCATTTT; CDR3aa: CASEWGGGSNQPQHF
j_gene: TRBJ1-2; abundance: .; d_gene: TRBD1; v_gene: TRBV11-2; CDR3nt: TGTGCCAGCAGCTCCCAGGGGGATGGCTACACCTTC; CDR3aa: CASSSQGDGYTF
j_gene: TRBJ1-6; abundance: few; d_gene: .; v_gene: TRBV7-3; CDR3nt: TGTGCCAGCAGCTTACAAGCGGGTAATTCACCCCTCCACTTT; CDR3aa: CASSLQAGNSPLHF
j_gene: TRBJ2-2; abundance: .; d_gene: .; v_gene: TRBV7-6; CDR3nt: TGTGCCAGCAGCTGGGACGGTAACACCGGGGAGCTGTTTTTT; CDR3aa: CASSWDGNTGELFF
j_gene: TRBJ1-2; abundance: .; d_gene: TRBD1; v_gene: TRBV3-1/TRBV3-2; CDR3nt: TGTGCCAGCAGCCCATGCACAGGGGATGGCTACACCTTC; CDR3aa: CASSPCTGDGYTF
j_gene: TRBJ2-2; abundance: .; d_gene: .; v_gene: TRBV5-1; CDR3nt: TGCGCCAGCGGCTCGGGCCGAGGGACCGGGGAGCTGTTTTTT; CDR3aa: CASGSGRGTGELFF
j_gene: TRBJ2-3; abundance: .; d_gene: TRBD2; v_gene: TRBV7-2; CDR3nt: TGTGCCAGCAGCCTCGGGGGACTAGCGTCAGATACGCAGTATTTT; CDR3aa: CASSLGGLASDTQYF
j_gene: TRBJ2-7; abundance: .; d_gene: .; v_gene: TRBV21-1; CDR3nt: TGTGCCAGCAGCAAAATAGCAGGGGGGTACGAGCAGTACTTC; CDR3aa: CASSKIAGGYEQYF
j_gene: TRBJ2-3; abundance: once; d_gene: .; v_gene: TRBV4-1; CDR3nt: TGCGCCAGCAGCCCCACAGGGTCATCACTGTCCCTGAGCACAGATACGCAGTATTTT; CDR3aa: CASSPTGSSLSLSTDTQYF
j_gene: TRBJ1-6; abundance: .; d_gene: TRBD1; v_gene: TRBV19; CDR3nt: TGTGCCAGTAGAGACAGGGACGGTTCACCCCTCCACTTT; CDR3aa: CASRDRDGSPLHF
j_gene: TRBJ1-4; abundance: .; d_gene: .; v_gene: TRBV19; CDR3nt: TGTGCCAGTACCACCTCATGGGGGATCCAAGACCGACTGTTTTTT; CDR3aa: CASTTSWGIQDRLFF
j_gene: TRBJ1-1; abundance: few; d_gene: .; v_gene: TRBV7-3; CDR3nt: TGTGCCAGCAGCTCGGGACAGAACACTGAAGCTTTCTTT; CDR3aa: CASSSGQNTEAFF
j_gene: TRBJ1-6; abundance: .; d_gene: .; v_gene: TRBV21-1; CDR3nt: TGTGCCAGCAGCAGAGGTGGGGCAGGGGAACCCCTCCACTTT; CDR3aa: CASSRGGAGEPLHF
j_gene: TRBJ1-3; abundance: .; d_gene: .; v_gene: TRBV11-2; CDR3nt: TGTGCCAGCAGTACTAGTACAGGGAGCTCTGGAAACACCATATATTTT; CDR3aa: CASSTSTGSSGNTIYF